This is a list of T cell receptor beta chains from one sample in a study of T cells after yellow fever vaccination. Each CDR3 protein gets one entry after TCRdb re-called the 5' RACE reads with MiXCR. The sample includes 42,000 or so distinct CDR3 sequences, roughly 6.4% of them seen just once. Specimen: CD8+ T cells not binding an NS4B(214-222) dextramer, sorted from PBMCs, collected 45 days after the yellow fever booster vaccination. The receptor set was obtained from a man younger than 45 who received the YFV17D yellow fever vaccine. The CDR3 runs from the conserved cysteine through the conserved F or W. D genes are given only for firm matches. Not all rows give a size; the values are once, few, many and, for expanded clones, a class.

D	size	V	J	CDR3	DNA
NA	many	TRBV12-3/TRBV12-4	TRBJ1-5	CASSFGGEGLSDEPQHF	TGTGCCAGCAGTTTCGGGGGGGAGGGGCTATCAGACGAGCCCCAGCATTTT
TRBD1	many	TRBV25-1	TRBJ2-1	CASSELYGDRGVNEQFF	TGTGCCAGCAGTGAACTATACGGGGACAGGGGCGTCAATGAGCAGTTCTTC
TRBD2	many	TRBV2	TRBJ2-1	CASTIAGGVLNEQFF	TGTGCCAGCACCATAGCGGGAGGAGTGCTCAATGAGCAGTTCTTC
NA	many	TRBV6-2/TRBV6-3	TRBJ2-1	CASRILQGPYNEQFF	TGTGCCAGCAGAATACTACAGGGCCCCTACAATGAGCAGTTCTTC
TRBD2	many	TRBV6-2/TRBV6-3	TRBJ2-1	CASSYSKPAGLPRAYNEQFF	TGTGCCAGCAGTTACTCGAAACCAGCGGGGTTACCCCGGGCCTACAATGAGCAGTTCTTC
TRBD2	many	TRBV2	TRBJ2-5	CASSRTSGRAPQETQYF	TGTGCCAGCAGTCGGACTAGCGGGAGGGCCCCACAAGAGACCCAGTACTTC
NA	many	TRBV29-1	TRBJ1-2	CSVVSGLGYTF	TGCAGCGTTGTTTCGGGCCTCGGCTACACCTTC
NA	many	TRBV12-3/TRBV12-4	TRBJ1-1	CASSLEGRANTEAFF	TGTGCCAGCAGTTTAGAGGGCAGGGCGAACACTGAAGCTTTCTTT
NA	few	TRBV7-6	TRBJ2-1	CASSLIPYNEQFF	TGTGCCAGCAGCTTGATACCCTACAATGAGCAGTTCTTC
NA	many	TRBV6-2/TRBV6-3	TRBJ2-2	CASSPTSSGELFF	TGTGCCAGCAGTCCTACTAGCTCCGGGGAGCTGTTTTTT
TRBD2	few	TRBV5-4	TRBJ2-7	CASRRSGTPYEQYF	TGTGCCAGCAGACGTAGCGGGACCCCCTACGAGCAGTACTTC
TRBD1	many	TRBV7-9	TRBJ2-7	CASSSATDRGYEQYF	TGTGCCAGCAGCTCTGCTACCGACAGGGGTTACGAGCAGTACTTC
NA	many	TRBV24-1	TRBJ1-2	CAAGAGGGYTF	TGTGCCGCTGGAGCGGGGGGCGGCTACACCTTC
NA	many	TRBV12-3/TRBV12-4	TRBJ2-7	CASRDNTASYEQYF	TGTGCCAGCAGAGACAACACTGCTTCCTACGAGCAGTACTTC
TRBD1	NA	TRBV7-2	TRBJ2-1	CASSSGQGTLYNEQFF	TGTGCCAGCAGCTCGGGACAGGGGACCCTTTACAATGAGCAGTTCTTC
NA	many	TRBV14	TRBJ1-1	CASSSRTNIYTEAFF	TGTGCCAGCAGCTCCAGGACAAACATATACACTGAAGCTTTCTTT
TRBD2	many	TRBV11-2	TRBJ2-2	CASSLGVRGLAGTNTGELFF	TGTGCCAGCAGCTTAGGGGTCCGCGGACTAGCGGGAACGAACACCGGGGAGCTGTTTTTT
TRBD1	NA	TRBV7-6	TRBJ1-5	CASSRDSGYPPQHF	TGTGCCAGCAGCCGGGACAGCGGCTATCCGCCCCAGCATTTT
NA	many	TRBV18	TRBJ2-5	CASSPGTRLGQETQYF	TGTGCCAGCTCACCAGGGACGCGTTTGGGTCAAGAGACCCAGTACTTC
NA	many	TRBV7-9	TRBJ2-7	CASSFPPDQSSFAYEQYF	TGTGCCAGCAGCTTTCCCCCCGACCAAAGCTCATTTGCGTACGAGCAGTACTTC
NA	NA	TRBV7-9	TRBJ2-5	CARSSGLQETQYF	TGTGCCAGGAGCTCCGGACTTCAAGAGACCCAGTACTTC
NA	many	TRBV20-1	TRBJ1-5	CSASGGHSNQPQHF	TGCAGTGCTAGTGGGGGGCACAGCAATCAGCCCCAGCATTTT
NA	many	TRBV11-2	TRBJ2-1	CASSLGPQGAIYEQFF	TGTGCCAGCAGCTTAGGCCCTCAGGGTGCGATCTATGAGCAGTTCTTC
NA	many	TRBV20-1	TRBJ2-1	CSAPSDTSYNEQFF	TGCAGTGCACCGAGCGATACGTCCTACAATGAGCAGTTCTTC
NA	few	TRBV7-6	TRBJ2-7	CASSLGGAEQYF	TGTGCCAGCAGCTTAGGAGGGGCCGAGCAGTACTTC
NA	NA	TRBV30	TRBJ1-1	CAWSVQNEAFF	TGTGCCTGGAGTGTACAGAATGAAGCTTTCTTT
NA	many	TRBV20-1	TRBJ2-1	CSATGDNEQFF	TGCAGTGCTACCGGTGACAATGAGCAGTTCTTC
NA	few	TRBV11-3	TRBJ2-2	CASSLWGQDTGELFF	TGTGCCAGCAGCTTATGGGGGCAAGACACCGGGGAGCTGTTTTTT
TRBD2	many	TRBV4-3	TRBJ2-7	CASSQDETSGSYEQYF	TGCGCCAGCAGCCAAGATGAGACTAGCGGGAGTTACGAGCAGTACTTC
NA	many	TRBV21-1	TRBJ2-5	CASSKKSRNHQETQYF	TGTGCCAGCAGCAAAAAGAGCCGAAACCACCAAGAGACCCAGTACTTC